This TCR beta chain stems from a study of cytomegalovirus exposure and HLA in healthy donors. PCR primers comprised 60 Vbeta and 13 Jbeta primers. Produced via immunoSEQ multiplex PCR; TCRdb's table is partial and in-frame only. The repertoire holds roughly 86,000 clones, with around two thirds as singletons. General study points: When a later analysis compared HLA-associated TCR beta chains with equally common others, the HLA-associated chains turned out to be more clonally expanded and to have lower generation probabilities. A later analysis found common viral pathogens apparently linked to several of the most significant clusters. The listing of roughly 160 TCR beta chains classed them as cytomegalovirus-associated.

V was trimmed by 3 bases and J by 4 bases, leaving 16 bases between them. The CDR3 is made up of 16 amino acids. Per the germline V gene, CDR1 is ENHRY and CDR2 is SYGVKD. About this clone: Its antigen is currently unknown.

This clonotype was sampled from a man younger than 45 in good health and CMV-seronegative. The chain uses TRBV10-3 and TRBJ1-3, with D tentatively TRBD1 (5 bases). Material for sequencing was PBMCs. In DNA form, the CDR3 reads TGTGCCATCAGTGAACTCGGGACTCCCGGCGGAAACACCATATATTTT. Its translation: CAISELGTPGGNTIYF.